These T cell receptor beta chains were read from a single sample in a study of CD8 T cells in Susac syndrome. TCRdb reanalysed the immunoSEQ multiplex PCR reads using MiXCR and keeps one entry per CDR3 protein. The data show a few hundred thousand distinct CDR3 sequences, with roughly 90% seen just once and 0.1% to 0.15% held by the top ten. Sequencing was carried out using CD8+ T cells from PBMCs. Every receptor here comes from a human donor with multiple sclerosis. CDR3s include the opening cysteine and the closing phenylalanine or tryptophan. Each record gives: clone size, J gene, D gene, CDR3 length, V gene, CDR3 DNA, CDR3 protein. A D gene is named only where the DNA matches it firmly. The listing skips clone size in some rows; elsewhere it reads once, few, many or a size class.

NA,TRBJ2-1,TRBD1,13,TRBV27,TGTGCCAGCACCTCCGGGACAGATATTGAGCAGTTCTTC,CASTSGTDIEQFF
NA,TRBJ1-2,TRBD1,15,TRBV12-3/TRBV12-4,TGTGCCAGCAGTTTAGGGGCAGGGGGCGGCTATGGCTACACCTTC,CASSLGAGGGYGYTF
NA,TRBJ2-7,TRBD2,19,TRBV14,TGTGCCAGCAGCCTAACCCACGGGGCTAGCGGGAGGGCCTCGGGTGAGCAGTACTTC,CASSLTHGASGRASGEQYF
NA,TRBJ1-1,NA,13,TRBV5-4,TGTGCCAGCAGCCCCCCCCGGAGCCCTGAAGCTTTCTTT,CASSPPRSPEAFF
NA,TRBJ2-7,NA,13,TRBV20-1,TGCAGTGCTAGGGGCAGAGCTAAGTACGAGCAGTACTTC,CSARGRAKYEQYF
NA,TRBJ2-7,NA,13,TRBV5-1,TGCGCCAGCAGCTTGGACGGGTTCGACGAGCAGTACTTC,CASSLDGFDEQYF
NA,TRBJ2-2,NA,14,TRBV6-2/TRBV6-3,TGTGCCAGCACCTGGGTAGCAAACACCGGGGAGCTGTTTTTT,CASTWVANTGELFF
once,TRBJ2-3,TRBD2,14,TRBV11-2,TGTGCCAGCAGCTTAGAGGTAGCGGGGGGCACGCAGTATTTT,CASSLEVAGGTQYF
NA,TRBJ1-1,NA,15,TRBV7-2,TGTGCCAGCAGCTTAGGGTGGACATTGAACACTGAAGCTTTCTTT,CASSLGWTLNTEAFF
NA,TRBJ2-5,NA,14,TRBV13,TGTGCCAGCAGCTTACGGGGACGAGAAGAGACCCAGTACTTC,CASSLRGREETQYF
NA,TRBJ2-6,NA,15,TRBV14,TGTGCCAGCAGCCAAAGACTCTCTGGGGCCAACGTCCTGACTTTC,CASSQRLSGANVLTF
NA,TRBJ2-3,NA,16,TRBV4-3,TGCGCCAGCAGCCAAGAGGTGGTTGGGAGCACAGATACGCAGTATTTT,CASSQEVVGSTDTQYF
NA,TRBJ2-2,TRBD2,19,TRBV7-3,TGTGCCAGCAGCCCCCTCCCTCTAGCGGGGGGCTTAAACACCGGGGAGCTGTTTTTT,CASSPLPLAGGLNTGELFF
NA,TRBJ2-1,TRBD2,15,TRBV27,TGTGCCAGCATTAGCACTAGCGGCCTATACAATGAGCAGTTCTTC,CASISTSGLYNEQFF
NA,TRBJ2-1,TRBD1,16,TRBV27,TGTGCCAGCAGTTTATTCGACAGGGGGCTGTCCAATGAGCAGTTCTTC,CASSLFDRGLSNEQFF
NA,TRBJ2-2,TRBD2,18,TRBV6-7,TGTGCCAGCAGTTACTCGGGTGGAGTAGCGGGGATCACCGGGGAGCTGTTTTTT,CASSYSGGVAGITGELFF
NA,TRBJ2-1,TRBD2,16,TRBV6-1,TGTGCCAGCAGTGAGTTAGCGGGGGGCCTCTACAATGAGCAGTTCTTC,CASSELAGGLYNEQFF
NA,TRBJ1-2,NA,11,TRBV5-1,TGCGCCAGCAGCTTGGGATTCATCCTCACCTTC,CASSLGFILTF
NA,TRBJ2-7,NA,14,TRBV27,TGTGCCAGCAGTCTAACTGGTCGAACCTACGAGCAGTACTTC,CASSLTGRTYEQYF
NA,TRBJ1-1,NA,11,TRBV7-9,TGTGCCAGCAGCTTAGCACTAGAAGCTTTCTTT,CASSLALEAFF
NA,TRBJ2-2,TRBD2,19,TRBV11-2,TGTGCCAGCAGCTTAGGCCGGGGAGTAGCGGGAGTACGCACCGGGGAGCTGTTTTTT,CASSLGRGVAGVRTGELFF
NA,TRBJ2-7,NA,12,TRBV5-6,TGTGCCAGCAGCTTCGTTGGGTACGAGCAGTACTTC,CASSFVGYEQYF
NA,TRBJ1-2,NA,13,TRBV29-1,TGCAGCGTGCGGGGGAGGGTTGACTATGGCTACACCTTC,CSVRGRVDYGYTF
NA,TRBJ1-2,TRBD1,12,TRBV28,TGTGCCCTCAGAACAGGGGGCCTTGGCTACACCTTC,CALRTGGLGYTF
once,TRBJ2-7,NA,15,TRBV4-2,TGTGCCAGCAGCCATACCCGGGACTCCTCCTACGAGCAGTACTTC,CASSHTRDSSYEQYF
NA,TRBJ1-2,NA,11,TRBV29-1,TGCAGCGTCCCTGACGGGGGTTCCTACACCTTC,CSVPDGGSYTF
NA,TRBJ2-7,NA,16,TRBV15,TGTGCCACCAGCAGATCTTCGGACGGCCCTTCCTACGAGCAGTACTTC,CATSRSSDGPSYEQYF
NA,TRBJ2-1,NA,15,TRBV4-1,TGCGCCAGCAGCCAGGTGCCCCCGACACCTGATGAGCAGTTCTTC,CASSQVPPTPDEQFF
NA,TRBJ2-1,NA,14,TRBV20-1,TGCAGTGCTAGTCCGGAGCTCTCCTACAATGAGCAGTTCTTC,CSASPELSYNEQFF
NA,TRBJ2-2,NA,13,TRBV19,TGTGCCAGTAGTGCTACAGAAACCGGGGAGCTGTTTTTT,CASSATETGELFF
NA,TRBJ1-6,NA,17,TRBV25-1,TGTGCCAGCAGTGATTGGGAGGGGAGCTCCTATAATTCACCCCTCCACTTT,CASSDWEGSSYNSPLHF
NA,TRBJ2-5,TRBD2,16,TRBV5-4,TGTGCCAGCAGCGCGGGTTTAGCGGGCCCACTAGAGACCCAGTACTTC,CASSAGLAGPLETQYF
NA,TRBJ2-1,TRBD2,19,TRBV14,TGTGCCAGCAGCCATGAACTGAGACTAGCGGGAGGGCCGACCAATGAGCAGTTCTTC,CASSHELRLAGGPTNEQFF
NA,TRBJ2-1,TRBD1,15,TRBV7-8,TGTGCCAGCAGCACAAGACAGGGGAGCTACAATGAGCAGTTCTTC,CASSTRQGSYNEQFF
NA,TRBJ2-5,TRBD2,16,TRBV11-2,TGTGCCAGCAGCTTCGGAACTAGCGGGTCTCAAGAGACCCAGTACTTC,CASSFGTSGSQETQYF
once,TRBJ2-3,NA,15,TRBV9,TGTGCCAGCAGCGTTGGAGGTGGAGGCGCAGATACGCAGTATTTT,CASSVGGGGADTQYF
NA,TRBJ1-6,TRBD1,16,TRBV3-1,TGTGCCAGCAGCCAAAGGGGGACAGCACATAATTCACCCCTCCACTTT,CASSQRGTAHNSPLHF
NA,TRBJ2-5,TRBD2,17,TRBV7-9,TGTGCCAGCAGCTTGGGGACTAGCGGGGGTATACAAGAGACCCAGTACTTC,CASSLGTSGGIQETQYF
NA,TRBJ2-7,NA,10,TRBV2,TGTGCCAGCAGTGAAGTAGACCAGTACTTC,CASSEVDQYF
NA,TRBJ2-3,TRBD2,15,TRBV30,TGTGCCTGGCACTCCGGGACTAGCTACACAGATACGCAGTATTTT,CAWHSGTSYTDTQYF
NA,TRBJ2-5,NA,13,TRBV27,TGTGCCAGCACGCAGAAGACCGGAGAGACCCAGTACTTC,CASTQKTGETQYF